One sample yielded the 5 T cell receptor beta chains listed below, sequenced in a study of cytomegalovirus exposure and HLA in healthy donors. The primer mix had 60 Vbeta and 13 Jbeta primers. Sequenced by immunoSEQ multiplex PCR; TCRdb stores in-frame clones only, minus some. The sample has about 64,000 clones; around 72% are singletons. Input material: PBMCs. Receptors originate from a male donor in good health and CMV-seropositive.

This clone has more than one count but fewer than ten. The V call is TRBV4-1, the J call TRBJ2-3; the D gene is possibly TRBD2 (5 bases). This CDR3 contains 17 residues. Germline CDR1 reads MGHRA; CDR2 reads YSYEKL. The germline V and J ends were trimmed by 1 base and 4 bases, with 18 bases remaining between them. CDR3 amino acids: CASSQGRIARIADTQYF. The CDR3 DNA reads TGCGCCAGCAGCCAAGGACGAATAGCGCGTATTGCAGATACGCAGTATTTT.

This chain uses TRBV5-1 with TRBJ1-5; no definite D call. Trimming left V 0 bases short and J 1 base short, with 8 bases between. Germline CDR1 is SGHRS and CDR2 is YFSETQ. The CDR3 runs 15 residues. The chain's CDR3 is CASSLVAGSNQPQHF. CDR3 DNA: TGCGCCAGCAGCTTGGTAGCGGGGAGCAATCAGCCCCAGCATTTT.

A remark on this clone: One end of the junction varies from germline; a read error may be responsible. The chain recombines TRBV6-6 with TRBJ1-3; 9 positions agree with TRBD1. The CDR3 is made up of 14 amino acids. In germline, CDR1 is MNHNY, CDR2 SVGAGI (reference sequence). CDR3 sequence (DNA): TGTGCCATCCAGTCGTCGGGACAGGGAAACACCGTATATTTT. The encoded protein is CAIQSSGQGNTVYF.

This clone turned up a few times. V usage is TRBV5-4 and J usage is TRBJ2-1; D ambiguous. Looked up from germline, CDR1 is SGHNT and CDR2 is YYREEE (reference sequence). The CDR3 is made up of 12 amino acids. Trimming left V 1 base short and J 7 bases short, with 6 bases between. The CDR3 reads CASSLSLNEQFF. Written as DNA, the CDR3 is TGTGCCAGCAGCTTGTCGTTAAATGAGCAGTTCTTC.

The genes are TRBV7-9 and TRBJ1-1; D possibly corresponds to TRBD1 (5 bases). The CDR3 is 15 residues long. Trimming shortened V by 3 bases and J by 4 bases, and 15 bases separated the two germline ends. CDR1 is SEHNR, CDR2 FQNEAQ, per germline (reference sequence). The DNA of the CDR3 is TGTGCCAGCAGCTTCGGGGTCGGGGGTGGCACTGAAGCTTTCTTT. Its protein product is CASSFGVGGGTEAFF.